The clone carrying this TCR beta chain was recorded many times. TCRdb called the reads again in MiXCR, with one record for every CDR3 protein. The sample comprises 200,000 to 300,000 distinct CDR3 sequences, 29% of which are singletons, and less than 8.5% rests with the top ten. This record comes from a study of kidney transplant recipient with SARS-CoV-2 infection. V was pared by 2 bases and J by 3 bases, with 7 bases of the junction left unmatched. CDR3 length: 16 residues. Germline V lookup: CDR1 SEHNR, CDR2 FQNEAQ (reference sequence). This TCR was recovered from a male patient aged 25-45 years who had COVID-19 and was a kidney transplant recipient. A share of the T cells may be of graft donor origin. This chain connects TRBV7-9 to TRBJ2-7; 10 nucleotides match TRBD1. Sequences were derived from a blood sample, sampled at baseline and on day 111 from a kidney transplant recipient. CDR3 region: CASSLISGQGSYEQYF. The CDR3 nucleotides are TGTGCCAGCAGCTTAATTTCGGGACAGGGGAGCTACGAGCAGTACTTC.